This TCR beta chain was captured in a study of blood T cells in healthy people across ages. Overall study findings and caveats: Diversity estimates drawn from one million T cells were deemed underestimates.

Germline V gives CDR1 MNHNS, CDR2 SASEGT. The CDR3 runs 15 residues. The V end was cut by 0 bases, the J end by 3 bases, with 11 bases between. To note about this clonotype: Its antigen is still unknown.

Combining a sample-barcoded 5' primer with a J-beta primer mix, a second PCR ran for 7 to 11 cycles. Each CDR3 protein gets one entry after TCRdb re-called the 5' RACE reads with MiXCR. The table includes about 570,000 distinct CDR3 sequences, about a quarter detected once. The same data also contributed to another study, on T cells of mothers and their children. That study reports: It was found that thymic selection shapes TCR recombination output similarly in related and unrelated pairs.

Sequencing was performed on blood. The chain carries TRBV6-1 and TRBJ1-2; perhaps TRBD1 as D (5 bases). The sequence derives from a boy between 2 and 10 years old in good health. The CDR3 is CASSEAGGTYYGYTF. In DNA, the CDR3 is TGTGCCAGCAGTGAAGCCGGGGGTACTTACTATGGCTACACCTTC.